This T cell receptor (beta chain) is from a study of EBV T-cell therapy then PD-1 blockade in nasopharyngeal carcinoma. Described treatment: AdE1-LMPpoly-expanded autologous EBV-specific T-cell therapy followed by anti-PD-1 nivolumab. About this clone itself: The antigen remains unidentified.

TCRdb's table, derived via immunoSEQ multiplex PCR, lists solely in-frame clones and lacks some. The sample records about 22,000 clones, approximately 83% being singletons. The source of this sequence is a man between 40 and 49 years old with nasopharyngeal carcinoma. The starting material was CD8+ T cells from blood, obtained at day -245 from a patient whose treatment included autologous EBV-specific T cells and nivolumab.

Here the CDR3 DNA reads TGCGCCAGCAGCCAAGATCGGGGAACTGAAGCTTTCTTT. This translates into CASSQDRGTEAFF. The chain employs TRBV4-1 and TRBJ1-1; D unclear. Per germline, CDR1 MGHRA and CDR2 YSYEKL. V dropped 0 bases and J dropped 5 bases, with 7 bases sitting between them. The CDR3 is 13 amino acids.